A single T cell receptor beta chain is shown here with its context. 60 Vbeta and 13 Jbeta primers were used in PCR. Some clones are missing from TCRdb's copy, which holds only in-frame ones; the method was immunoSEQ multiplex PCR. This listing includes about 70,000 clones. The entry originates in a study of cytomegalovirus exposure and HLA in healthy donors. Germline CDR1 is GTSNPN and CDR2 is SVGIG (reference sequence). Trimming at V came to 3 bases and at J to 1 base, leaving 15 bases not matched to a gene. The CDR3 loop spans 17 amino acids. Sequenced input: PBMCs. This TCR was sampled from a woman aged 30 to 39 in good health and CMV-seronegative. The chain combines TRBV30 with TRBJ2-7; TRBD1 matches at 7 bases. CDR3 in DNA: TGTGCCTGGAGAGTGACAGGGAGAGTATTGGTTTCCTACGAGCAGTACTTC. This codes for CAWRVTGRVLVSYEQYF.